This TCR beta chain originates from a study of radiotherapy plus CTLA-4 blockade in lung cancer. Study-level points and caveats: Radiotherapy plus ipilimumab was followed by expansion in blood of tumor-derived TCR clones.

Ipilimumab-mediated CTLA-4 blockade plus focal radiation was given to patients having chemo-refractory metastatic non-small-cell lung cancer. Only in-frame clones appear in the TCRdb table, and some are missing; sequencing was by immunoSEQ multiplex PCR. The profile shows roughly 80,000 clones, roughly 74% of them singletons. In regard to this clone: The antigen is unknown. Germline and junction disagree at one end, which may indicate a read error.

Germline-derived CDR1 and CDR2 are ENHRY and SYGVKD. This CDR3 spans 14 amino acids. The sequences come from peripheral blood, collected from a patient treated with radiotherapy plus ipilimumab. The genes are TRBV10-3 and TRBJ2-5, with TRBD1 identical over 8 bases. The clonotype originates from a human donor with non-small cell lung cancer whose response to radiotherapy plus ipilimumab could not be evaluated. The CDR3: CAVSVTGERETQYF. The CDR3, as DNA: TGTGCCGTCAGTGTGACAGGGGAGAGGGAGACCCAGTACTTC.